Listed here is a single T cell receptor (beta chain). This sample is drawn from a study of blood T cell repertoires in COVID-19. Study at large: The United States, Italy and Spain were the sources of the acute and convalescent COVID-19 samples. The analysed material was cDNA or gDNA that came from T cells, B-cell-depleted T cells, or PBMCs.

The CDR3 has 16 residues. The V and J ends lost 5 bases and 5 bases, in that order; junction bases with no gene match: 7. Germline CDR1 is SGHVS and CDR2 is FNYEAQ. Study processing details: Using reference gene primer amplification, nucleated cell counts were estimated. Repertoires were generated with immunoSEQ multiplex PCR, while TCRdb's copy carries only in-frame clones and drops some. Clonal size and the V and J genes are those of that table, whereas D and trimming came from the DNA. The repertoire holds 100,000 to 120,000 clones, with about 79% as singletons. The sample consisted of peripheral blood. This receptor was identified in an elderly woman with active or convalescent COVID-19. The rearrangement joins TRBV7-6 to TRBJ2-3; 13 bases are shared with TRBD2. CDR3 nucleotides: TGTGCCAGCAGCCGAGGACTAGCGGGAGTGAGAGATACGCAGTATTTT. Its translation: CASSRGLAGVRDTQYF.